The 13 T cell receptor beta chains below come from one sample, sequenced in a study of T cells in Graves' hyperthyroidism and ophthalmopathy. RNA transcripts were the template for amplifying TCR beta CDR3 regions. First-round RT-PCR targeting the TCR CDR3 was performed with the HTBI primer set. TCRdb re-analysed the multiplex PCR reads in MiXCR, keeping a single row per CDR3 protein. The table shows approximately 690,000 distinct CDR3 sequences, with around 20% occurring only once. Sequenced sample: blood. These receptors came from a man younger than 45 with Graves' ophthalmopathy.

This chain uses TRBV4-3 with TRBJ1-2; 7 positions agree with TRBD1. The V gene's germline CDR1 is LGHNA and CDR2 YSLEER. The CDR3 spans 17 residues. J lost 2 bases, V lost 4 bases, and 13 bases had no gene match. CDR3 region: CASSPLDRLETNYGYTF. Written as DNA, the CDR3 is TGCGCCAGCAGCCCCTTGGACAGGTTGGAAACGAACTATGGCTACACCTTC.

This clonotype was counted many times. The chain uses TRBV5-1 and TRBJ2-1; unclear D gene. CDR3 length equals 11 residues. In germline, CDR1 is SGHRS, CDR2 YFSETQ. The germline V and J ends were trimmed by 4 bases and 4 bases, with 3 bases remaining between them. The CDR3 sequence: CASSEYNEQFF. CDR3 DNA: TGCGCCAGCAGCGAATACAATGAGCAGTTCTTC. The whole variable domain, remainder taken from reference TRBV5-1 and TRBJ2-1, is KAGVTQTPRYLIKTRGQQVTLSCSPISGHRSVSWYQQTPGQGLQFLFEYFSETQRNKGNFPGRFSGRQFSNSRSEMNVSTLELGDSALYLCASSEYNEQFFGPGTRLTVL.

The sample holds one count of this clonotype. The chain joins TRBV28 to TRBJ2-4; 8 nucleotides agree with TRBD1. Germline V gene sequence: CDR1 MDHEN, CDR2 SYDVKM. V was pared by 3 bases and J by 6 bases, with 4 bases of the junction left unmatched. This CDR3 region has 14 residues. Here the CDR3 reads CASSLDRVVNIQYF. DNA of the CDR3: TGTGCCAGCAGTTTGGACAGGGTGGTAAACATTCAGTACTTC. The variable domain in full, completed from reference TRBV28 and TRBJ2-4, reads DVKVTQSSRYLVKRTGEKVFLECVQDMDHENMFWYRQDPGLGLRLIYFSYDVKMKEKGDIPEGYSVSREKKERFSLILESASTNQTSMYLCASSLDRVVNIQYFGAGTRLSVL.

The chain recombines TRBV28 with TRBJ1-2; 10 bases match TRBD1. CDR3 length equals 16 residues. J was trimmed by 6 bases and V by 4 bases; bases with no gene match: 11. Germline lookup yields CDR1 MDHEN and CDR2 SYDVKM. CDR3 protein: CASSSGTGVAIHGYTF. CDR3 coding DNA: TGTGCCAGCAGTTCCGGGACAGGGGTGGCTATTCATGGCTACACCTTC.

A remark on this clonotype: The junction departs from germline at one end; a sequencing error may be responsible. The rearrangement uses TRBV3-1 and TRBJ2-1, with D possibly being TRBD1 (7 bases). Germline V lookup: CDR1 LGHDT, CDR2 YNNKEL (reference sequence). This CDR3 has 14 residues. The CDR3 protein is CARSQGGVKVEQFF. In DNA form, the CDR3 reads TGTGCCCGCAGCCAGGGGGGAGTGAAGGTTGAGCAGTTCTTC.

The chain recombines TRBV5-5 with TRBJ2-3, with D maybe TRBD2 (6 bases). This CDR3 has 16 residues. Germline V lookup: CDR1 SGHKS, CDR2 YYEKEE (reference sequence). V lost 4 bases, J lost 2 bases, and 17 bases lay in between. The CDR3 here is CASSRAGGANTDTQYF. CDR3 nucleotides: TGTGCCAGCAGCCGGGCCGGAGGGGCCAACACAGATACGCAGTATTTT.

This clonotype was seen a few times. The V gene is TRBV6-2 or TRBV6-3, the J gene TRBJ2-3, with 9 nucleotides matching TRBD2. Looked up from germline, CDR1 is MNHEY and CDR2 is SVGEGT. The CDR3 extends over 15 amino acids. The V gene end was trimmed by 6 bases and the J gene end by 7 bases; junction bases not matched to a gene: 11. Here the CDR3 DNA reads TGTGCCAGCAGACCAGGCGGCGGGAGGGTCAATACGCAGTATTTT. It encodes CASRPGGGRVNTQYF.

The chain carries TRBV6-1 and TRBJ2-1, with 11 bases lining up with TRBD2. Germline V lookup: CDR1 MNHNS, CDR2 SASEGT. This CDR3 has 17 amino acids. The V gene end was trimmed by 8 bases and the J gene end by 1 base; junction bases not matched to a gene: 10. The CDR3 coding sequence is TGTGCCAGCCGGGGTACTAGCGGGAGTTCTTCCTACAATGAGCAGTTCTTC. Translated: CASRGTSGSSSYNEQFF.

This clonotype was seen at least ten times. DNA for the CDR3: TGTGCCAGCAGTCAGGGGGTCTTAGCTTTCTTT. It translates to CASSQGVLAFF. This rearrangement joins TRBV12-3 or TRBV12-4 to TRBJ1-1; TRBD1 aligns across 7 bases. The CDR3 runs to 11 residues. V shed 5 bases and J 10 bases; nucleotides not matched to a gene: 4.

This clonotype was seen repeatedly, ten times or more. The genes are TRBV28 and TRBJ2-3; a weak D match, TRBD2 (5 bases). Deletions cut 1 base from V and 1 base from J, with 12 bases between. Per the germline V gene, CDR1 is MDHEN and CDR2 is SYDVKM. The CDR3 runs to 16 residues. Here the CDR3 DNA reads TGTGCCAGCAGTTTATTACCGGGATCTCGCACAGATACGCAGTATTTT. This encodes CASSLLPGSRTDTQYF.

This clonotype was observed a handful of times. This chain joins TRBV30 and TRBJ2-1; a possible D gene is TRBD2 (5 bases). Trimming cost V 1 base and J 7 bases, with 11 bases left between them. Germline loops: CDR1 GTSNPN, CDR2 SVGIG (reference sequence). The CDR3 has 13 residues. The chain's CDR3 is CAWSGRTGNEQFF. Written as DNA, the CDR3 is TGTGCCTGGAGTGGGCGAACGGGGAATGAGCAGTTCTTC. The complete variable domain, with remaining parts taken from reference TRBV30 and TRBJ2-1, reads SQTIHQWPATLVQPVGSPLSLECTVEGTSNPNLYWYRQAAGRGLQLLFYSVGIGQISSEVPQNLSASRPQDRQFILSSKKLLLSDSGFYLCAWSGRTGNEQFFGPGTRLTVL.

This clonotype was detected ten times or more. The chain employs TRBV28 and TRBJ1-2; D gene ambiguous. Deletions cut 6 bases from V and 4 bases from J, with 9 bases between. Germline assignment: CDR1 MDHEN and CDR2 SYDVKM. This CDR3 has 12 residues. Here the CDR3 reads CASRRQSYGYTF. The CDR3 DNA is TGTGCCAGCAGGCGGCAGAGCTATGGCTACACCTTC.

This chain joins TRBV19 and TRBJ1-5; D gene unclear. The CDR3 consists of 14 residues. Germline CDR1 LNHDA, CDR2 SQIVND (reference sequence). Trimming pared 4 bases from V and 2 bases from J, leaving 9 bases between. The CDR3 nucleotides read TGTGCCAGTAGTAGGGCAGCGGGCAATCAGCCCCAGCATTTT. It encodes CASSRAAGNQPQHF. Full variable domain (remainder filled in from reference TRBV19 and TRBJ1-5): DGGITQSPKYLFRKEGQNVTLSCEQNLNHDAMYWYRQDPGQGLRLIYYSQIVNDFQKGDIAEGYSVSREKKESFPLTVTSAQKNPTAFYLCASSRAAGNQPQHFGDGTRLSIL.